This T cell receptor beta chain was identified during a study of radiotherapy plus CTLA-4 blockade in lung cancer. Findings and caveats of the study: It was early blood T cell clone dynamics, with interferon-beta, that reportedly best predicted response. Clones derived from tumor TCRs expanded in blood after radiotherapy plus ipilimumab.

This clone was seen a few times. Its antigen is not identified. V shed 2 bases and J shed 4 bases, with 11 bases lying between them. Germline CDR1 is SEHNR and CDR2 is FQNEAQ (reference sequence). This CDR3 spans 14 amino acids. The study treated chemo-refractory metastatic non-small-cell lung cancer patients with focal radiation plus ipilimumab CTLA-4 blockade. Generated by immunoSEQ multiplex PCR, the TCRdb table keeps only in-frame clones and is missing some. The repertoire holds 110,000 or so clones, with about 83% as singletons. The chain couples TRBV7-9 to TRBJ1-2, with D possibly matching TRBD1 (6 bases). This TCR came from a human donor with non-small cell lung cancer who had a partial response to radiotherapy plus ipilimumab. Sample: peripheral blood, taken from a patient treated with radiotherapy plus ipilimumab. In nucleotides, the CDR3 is TGTGCCAGCAGCTTATCACCAGGGGTCTATGGCTACACCTTC. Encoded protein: CASSLSPGVYGYTF.